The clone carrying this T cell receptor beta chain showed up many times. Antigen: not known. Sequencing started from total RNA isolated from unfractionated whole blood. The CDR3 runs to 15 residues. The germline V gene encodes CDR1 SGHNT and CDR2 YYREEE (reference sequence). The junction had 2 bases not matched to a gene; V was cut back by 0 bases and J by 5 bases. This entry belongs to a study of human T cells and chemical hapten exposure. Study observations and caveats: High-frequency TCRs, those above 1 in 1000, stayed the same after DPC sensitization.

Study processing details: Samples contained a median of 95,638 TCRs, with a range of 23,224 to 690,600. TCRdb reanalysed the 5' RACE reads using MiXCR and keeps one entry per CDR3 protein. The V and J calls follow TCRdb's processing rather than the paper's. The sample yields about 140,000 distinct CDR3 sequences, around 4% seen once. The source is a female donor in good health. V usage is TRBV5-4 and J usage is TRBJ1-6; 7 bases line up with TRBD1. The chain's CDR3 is CASSLGQGNNSPLHF. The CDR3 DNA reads TGTGCCAGCAGCTTGGGACAGGGAAATAATTCACCCCTCCACTTT.